This entry features one T cell receptor beta chain sequence. A much larger clone differs from this one at a single base, so this may be a read error. This record belongs to a study of molecular identifiers for immune sequencing clone quantification. Using its own MiXCR run on the PCR reads, TCRdb lists one record per CDR3 protein. The table has about 36,000 distinct CDR3 sequences, about 18% seen once; the top ten hold approximately 6.7%. The length of the CDR3 is 13 residues. This TCR was recovered from a human donor in good health. Some libraries in this study had Jurkat cell RNA spiked in. Sequenced sample: naive CD8+ T cells from blood, with Jurkat cell RNA spiked in. Stated subset: FACS-sorted CD8+CD4-CCR7+CD45RA+ naive T cells. The V and J genes are TRBV12-3 or TRBV12-4 and TRBJ1-2, with 8 nucleotides matching TRBD1. The CDR3 is CTSSSGTGYGYTF. For the CDR3, the DNA is TGTACCAGCAGTTCCGGGACAGGCTATGGCTACACCTTC.